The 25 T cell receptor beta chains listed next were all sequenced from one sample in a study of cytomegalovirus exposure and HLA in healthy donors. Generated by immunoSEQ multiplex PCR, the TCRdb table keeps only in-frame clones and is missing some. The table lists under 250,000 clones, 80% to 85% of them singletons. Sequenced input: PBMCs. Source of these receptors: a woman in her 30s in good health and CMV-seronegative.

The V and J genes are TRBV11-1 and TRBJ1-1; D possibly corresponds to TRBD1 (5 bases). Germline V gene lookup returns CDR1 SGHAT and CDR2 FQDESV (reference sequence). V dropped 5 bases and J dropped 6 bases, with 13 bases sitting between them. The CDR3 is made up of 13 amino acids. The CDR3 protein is CASSRGGGPEAFF. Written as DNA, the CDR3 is TGTGCCAGCAGCCGGGGGGGTGGACCTGAAGCTTTCTTT.

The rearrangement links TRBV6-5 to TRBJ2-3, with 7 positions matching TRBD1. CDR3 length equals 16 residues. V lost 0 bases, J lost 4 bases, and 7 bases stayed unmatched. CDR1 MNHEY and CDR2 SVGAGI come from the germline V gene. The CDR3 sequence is CASSYSPGGMADTQYF. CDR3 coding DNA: TGTGCCAGCAGTTACTCACCAGGGGGAATGGCAGATACGCAGTATTTT.

The CDR3 spells CASSPPGLAGSGRGEQYF. The CDR3 DNA is TGCGCCAGCAGCCCCCCGGGACTAGCGGGATCCGGTCGAGGCGAGCAGTACTTC. J is TRBJ2-7 and V is TRBV5-1; 13 bases agree with TRBD2. The V gene's germline CDR1 is SGHRS and CDR2 YFSETQ. CDR3 length: 18 amino acids. Unmatched junction bases numbered 16, after V lost 4 bases and J lost 6 bases.

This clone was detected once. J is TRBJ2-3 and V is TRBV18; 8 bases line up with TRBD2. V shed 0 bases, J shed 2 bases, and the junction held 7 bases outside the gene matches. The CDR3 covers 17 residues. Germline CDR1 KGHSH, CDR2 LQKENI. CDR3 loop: CASSPPETSENTDTQYF. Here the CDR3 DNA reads TGTGCCAGCTCACCACCCGAGACTAGCGAGAACACAGATACGCAGTATTTT.

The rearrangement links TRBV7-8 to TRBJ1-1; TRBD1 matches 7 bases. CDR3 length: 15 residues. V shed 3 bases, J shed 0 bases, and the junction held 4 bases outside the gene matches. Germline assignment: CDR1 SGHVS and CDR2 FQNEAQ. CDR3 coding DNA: TGTGCCAGCAGCTTTTCACAGGGGCTGAACACTGAAGCTTTCTTT. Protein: CASSFSQGLNTEAFF.

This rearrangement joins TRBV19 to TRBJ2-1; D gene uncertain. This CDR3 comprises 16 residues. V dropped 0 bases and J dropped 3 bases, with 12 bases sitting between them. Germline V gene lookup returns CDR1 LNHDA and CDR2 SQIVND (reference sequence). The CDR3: CASSIDQTQGYNEQFF. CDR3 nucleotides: TGTGCCAGTAGTATAGATCAGACACAAGGCTACAATGAGCAGTTCTTC.

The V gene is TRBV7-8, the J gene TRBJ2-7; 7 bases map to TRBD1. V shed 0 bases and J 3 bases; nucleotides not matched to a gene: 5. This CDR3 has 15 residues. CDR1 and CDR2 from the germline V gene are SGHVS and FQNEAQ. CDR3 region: CASSLARDSHYEQYF. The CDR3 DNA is TGTGCCAGCAGCTTAGCCCGGGACAGCCACTACGAGCAGTACTTC.

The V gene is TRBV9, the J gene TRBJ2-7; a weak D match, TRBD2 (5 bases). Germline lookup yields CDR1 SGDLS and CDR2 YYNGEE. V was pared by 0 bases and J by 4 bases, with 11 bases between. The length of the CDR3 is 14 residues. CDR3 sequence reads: CASSVAGLGYEQYF. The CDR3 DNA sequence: TGTGCCAGCAGCGTAGCCGGACTTGGGTACGAGCAGTACTTC.

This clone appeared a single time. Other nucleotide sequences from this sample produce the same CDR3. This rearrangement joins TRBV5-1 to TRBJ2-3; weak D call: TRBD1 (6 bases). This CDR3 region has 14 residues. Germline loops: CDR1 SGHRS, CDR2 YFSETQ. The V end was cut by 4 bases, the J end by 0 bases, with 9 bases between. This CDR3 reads CASSERGSTDTQYF. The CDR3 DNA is TGCGCCAGCAGCGAGAGGGGGAGCACAGATACGCAGTATTTT.

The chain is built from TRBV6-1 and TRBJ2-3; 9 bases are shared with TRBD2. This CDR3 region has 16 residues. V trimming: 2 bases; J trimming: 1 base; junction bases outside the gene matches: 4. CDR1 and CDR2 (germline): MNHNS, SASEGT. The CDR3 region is CASSEIERGGTDTQYF. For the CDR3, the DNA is TGTGCCAGCAGTGAAATCGAGCGGGGGGGCACAGATACGCAGTATTTT.

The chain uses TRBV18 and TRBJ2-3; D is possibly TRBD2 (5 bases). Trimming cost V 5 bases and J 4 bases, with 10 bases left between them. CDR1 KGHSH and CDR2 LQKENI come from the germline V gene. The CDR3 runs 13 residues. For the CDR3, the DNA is TGTGCCAGCTCAATTAGCGCAGCAGATACGCAGTATTTT. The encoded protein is CASSISAADTQYF.

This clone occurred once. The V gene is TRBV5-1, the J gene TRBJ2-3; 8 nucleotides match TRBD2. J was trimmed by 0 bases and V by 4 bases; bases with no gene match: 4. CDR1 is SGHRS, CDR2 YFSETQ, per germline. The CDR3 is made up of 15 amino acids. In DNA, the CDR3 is TGCGCCAGCAGCCTTAGCGGGACTAGCACAGATACGCAGTATTTT. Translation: CASSLSGTSTDTQYF. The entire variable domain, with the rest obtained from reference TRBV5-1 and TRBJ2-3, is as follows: KAGVTQTPRYLIKTRGQQVTLSCSPISGHRSVSWYQQTPGQGLQFLFEYFSETQRNKGNFPGRFSGRQFSNSRSEMNVSTLELGDSALYLCASSLSGTSTDTQYFGPGTRLTVL.

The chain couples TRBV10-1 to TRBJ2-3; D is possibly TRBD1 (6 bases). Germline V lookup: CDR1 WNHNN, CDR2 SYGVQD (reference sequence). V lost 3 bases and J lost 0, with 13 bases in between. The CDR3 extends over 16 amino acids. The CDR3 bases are TGCGCCAGCAGTGATGTCGGACAGTCTAGCACAGATACGCAGTATTTT. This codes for CASSDVGQSSTDTQYF.

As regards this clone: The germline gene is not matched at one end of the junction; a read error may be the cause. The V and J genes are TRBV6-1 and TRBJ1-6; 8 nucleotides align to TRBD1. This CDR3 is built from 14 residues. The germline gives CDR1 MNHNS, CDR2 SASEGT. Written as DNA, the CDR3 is TGTGCCATCAGTCCAGGGGGCAATAATTCACCCCTCCACTTT. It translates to CAISPGGNNSPLHF.

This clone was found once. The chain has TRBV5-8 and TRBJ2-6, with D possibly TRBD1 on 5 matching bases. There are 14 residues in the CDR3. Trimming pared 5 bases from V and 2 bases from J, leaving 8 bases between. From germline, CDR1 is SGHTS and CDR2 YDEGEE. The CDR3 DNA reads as TGTGCCAGCAGGCAGGGCCCTGGGGCCAACGTCCTGACTTTC. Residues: CASRQGPGANVLTF.

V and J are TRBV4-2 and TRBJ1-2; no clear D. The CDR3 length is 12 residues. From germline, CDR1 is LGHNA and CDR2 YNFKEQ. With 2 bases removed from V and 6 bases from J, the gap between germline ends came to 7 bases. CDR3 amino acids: CASSQLEDGYTF. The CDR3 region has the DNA TGTGCCAGCAGCCAACTCGAGGATGGCTACACCTTC.

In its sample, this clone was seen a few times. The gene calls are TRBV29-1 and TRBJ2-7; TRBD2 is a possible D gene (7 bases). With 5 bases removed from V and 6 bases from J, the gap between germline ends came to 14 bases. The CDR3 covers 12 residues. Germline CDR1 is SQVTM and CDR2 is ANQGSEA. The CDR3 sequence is CSVKGGLSEQYF. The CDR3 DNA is TGCAGCGTTAAGGGGGGGCTAAGCGAGCAGTACTTC.

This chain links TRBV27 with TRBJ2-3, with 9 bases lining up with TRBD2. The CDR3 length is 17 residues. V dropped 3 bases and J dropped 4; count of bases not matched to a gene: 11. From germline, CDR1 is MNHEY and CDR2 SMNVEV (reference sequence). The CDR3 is CASSLRLAGRGADTQYF. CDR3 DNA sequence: TGTGCCAGCAGTTTGCGCCTAGCGGGAAGGGGGGCAGATACGCAGTATTTT.

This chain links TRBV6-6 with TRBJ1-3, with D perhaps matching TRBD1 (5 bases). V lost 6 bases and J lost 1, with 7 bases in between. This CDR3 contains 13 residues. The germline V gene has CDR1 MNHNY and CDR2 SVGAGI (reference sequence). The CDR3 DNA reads TGTGCCAGCAGAGCAGGGTCTGGAAACACCATATATTTT. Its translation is CASRAGSGNTIYF.

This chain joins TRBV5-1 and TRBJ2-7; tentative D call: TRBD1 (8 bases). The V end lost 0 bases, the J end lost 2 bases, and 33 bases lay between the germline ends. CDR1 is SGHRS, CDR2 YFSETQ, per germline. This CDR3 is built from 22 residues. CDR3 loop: CASSLAQGLGQASRGSPYEQYF. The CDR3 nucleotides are TGCGCCAGCAGCTTGGCCCAGGGACTGGGACAGGCTTCGCGCGGGAGCCCCTACGAGCAGTACTTC.

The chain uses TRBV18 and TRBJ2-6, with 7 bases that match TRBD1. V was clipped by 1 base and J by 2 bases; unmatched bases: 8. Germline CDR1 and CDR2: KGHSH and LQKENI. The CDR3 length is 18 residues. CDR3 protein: CASSPRMQGVAGANVLTF. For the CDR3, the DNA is TGTGCCAGCTCACCACGGATGCAGGGGGTCGCTGGGGCCAACGTCCTGACTTTC.

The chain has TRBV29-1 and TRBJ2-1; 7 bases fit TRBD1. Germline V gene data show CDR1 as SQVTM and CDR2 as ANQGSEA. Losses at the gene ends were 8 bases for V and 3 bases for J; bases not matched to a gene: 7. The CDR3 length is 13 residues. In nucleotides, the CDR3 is TGCAGCTTCACAGGGGTACTCTACAATGAGCAGTTCTTC. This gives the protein CSFTGVLYNEQFF.

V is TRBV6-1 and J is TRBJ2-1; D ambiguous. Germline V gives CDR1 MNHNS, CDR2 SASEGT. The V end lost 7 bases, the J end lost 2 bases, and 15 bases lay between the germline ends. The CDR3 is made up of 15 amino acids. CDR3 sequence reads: CASMSAAITYNEQFF. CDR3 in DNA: TGTGCCAGCATGTCGGCGGCCATAACCTACAATGAGCAGTTCTTC.

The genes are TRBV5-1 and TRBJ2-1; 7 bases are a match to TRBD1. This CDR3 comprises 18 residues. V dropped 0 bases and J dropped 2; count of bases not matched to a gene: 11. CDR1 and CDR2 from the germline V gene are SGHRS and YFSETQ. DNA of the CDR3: TGCGCCAGCAGCTTGGAGGCCCGACAGGGTTGGACCTACAATGAGCAGTTCTTC. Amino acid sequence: CASSLEARQGWTYNEQFF.

The CDR3 protein is CASSLPGLEGEGWWTGELFF. The DNA for the CDR3 is TGTGCCAGCAGTTTACCGGGACTAGAGGGTGAGGGATGGTGGACCGGGGAGCTGTTTTTT. This sequence joins TRBV2 and TRBJ2-2; TRBD2 matches 8 bases. Looked up from germline, CDR1 is SNHLY and CDR2 is FYNNEI. The CDR3 has 20 amino acids. With V trimmed by 5 bases and J by 5 bases, 22 bases remained unmatched.